This T cell receptor (beta chain) was sequenced during a study of glioma-infiltrating T cells after dendritic cell vaccination (dated by TCRdb to the mid-2010s). Context from the whole study: The cohort comprised approximately 15 glioblastoma patients from Phase I and II dendritic cell vaccination trials, 9 newly diagnosed and 6 with recurrent disease. Between about 2002 and 2013, the patients were given dendritic cell vaccination pulsed with autologous tumor lysate. The vaccine was prepared from monocyte-derived dendritic cells that were cultured for roughly seven days with IL-4 and GM-CSF and then pulsed overnight with autologous tumor lysate. Survival after dendritic cell vaccination was correlated with TCR sequencing metrics such as TIL content and the overlap between tumor and blood repertoires. Deep sequencing of TCR beta CDR3 regions was used to quantify tumor-infiltrating lymphocyte content and compare tumor and blood repertoires in dendritic cell-vaccinated glioblastoma patients. Each patient was given three intradermal dendritic cell vaccine injections, spaced two weeks apart, in the arm below the axilla.

Sample time point, as interpreted from the label and publication: after dendritic cell vaccination, including at tumor progression/relapse. Patients were selected for having adequate residual fresh-frozen tumor tissue and more than two years of available survival data. An isocitrate dehydrogenase mutation was not carried by any of the glioblastoma patients, although molecular status was otherwise variable. PBMC were collected before vaccination, two weeks after the third vaccination, and at tumor progression when it occurred. The Qiagen DNeasy Blood extraction Kit was used for extraction of genomic DNA. The immunoSEQ assay amplified TCRB CDR3 regions from around 2 micrograms of genomic DNA, or from all available DNA when less than that amount was available. For multiplex PCR, 60 forward primers for TCR V beta segments and 13 reverse primers for J beta segments were used. Synthetic control templates were spiked into each sample at limiting dilution to estimate reads per starting template. Reads of 87 bp were generated by sequencing on the Illumina HiSeq System. Turning to the authors' computational methods: PCR and sequencing errors were removed by merging closely related sequences with a nearest neighbor algorithm. TCR overlap was defined as the percentage of unique tumor TCR beta sequences that were also found in the peripheral blood of the same patient. This immuneACCESS table, as held by TCRdb, lists in-frame sequences with V and J called but not all clones. Of the missing ones, under half trace to an unresolved V gene in checked studies; the others have no known cause. Clone size and V and J calls were adopted from that table, with D and trimming inferred from the DNA. The sample table contains 72,000 or so clones; only one count was recorded for over 75% of them. Around 2.4% of the sample rests with the top ten.

On this clone: There is no known antigen for this receptor. No much larger clone exists at a distance of one base, and base qualities are not known.

The CDR3 starts with the cysteine, ends with the phenylalanine, and has 14 residues. Only CDR3 DNA is held: 42 bases, read in frame from base 1. CDR1 is given as SNHLY and CDR2 as FYNNEI, both from the germline V gene. Between the V and J ends, shortened by 4 bases and 4 bases respectively, the junction contains 11 bases. Broad study findings and their caveats: The TCR overlap response model with three groups was called speculative and said to need prospective validation. Higher estimated pretreatment TIL content predicted longer time to progression and overall survival after dendritic cell vaccination. The cohort was small and heterogeneous, with few patients having full blood and tumor sets and even fewer initial-recurrent tumor pairs. TCR clonality showed no direct relationship with survival, which suggests that a diverse polyclonal response may be important.

The chain is made from TRBV2 and TRBJ1-5; the D region possibly corresponds to TRBD1 (6 bases align). The origin of this receptor is a human donor with glioblastoma. The input for sequencing was blood, taken after dendritic cell vaccination. CDR3 loop: CASSGTDSNQPQHF. The nucleotides are TGTGCCAGCAGTGGGACAGACTCAAATCAGCCCCAGCATTTT.